This T cell receptor (beta chain) is from a study of T cells after yellow fever vaccination. TCRdb passed the 5' RACE reads through MiXCR, listing each CDR3 protein once. The table has 70,000 or so distinct CDR3 sequences, about 6% seen once; the top ten hold roughly 2.3%. Study-level findings and limits: A minor fraction of clonotypes spanned both CD4 and CD8 compartments. In FACS-sorted repertoires, abundant clonotypes from the bulk population could appear as contaminants. Post-booster reappearance was seen for most primary-vaccination clones (around 96% CD4, around 91% CD8).

This clonotype showed up many times. The target antigen is unknown. The sequencing here drew on CD4+ T cells sorted from PBMCs, taken roughly 15 days after the first yellow fever vaccination. The sequence derives from a man aged 18 to 29 who received the YFV17D yellow fever vaccine.

CDR3 nucleotide sequence: TGCGCCAGCAGCCAAGTCTGGGATCAGCCCCAGCATTTT. It yields the protein CASSQVWDQPQHF. The chain employs TRBV4-3 and TRBJ1-5; D gene ambiguous. V lost 1 base, J lost 5 bases, and 6 bases lay in between. Germline lookup yields CDR1 LGHNA and CDR2 YSLEER. This CDR3 contains 13 residues.